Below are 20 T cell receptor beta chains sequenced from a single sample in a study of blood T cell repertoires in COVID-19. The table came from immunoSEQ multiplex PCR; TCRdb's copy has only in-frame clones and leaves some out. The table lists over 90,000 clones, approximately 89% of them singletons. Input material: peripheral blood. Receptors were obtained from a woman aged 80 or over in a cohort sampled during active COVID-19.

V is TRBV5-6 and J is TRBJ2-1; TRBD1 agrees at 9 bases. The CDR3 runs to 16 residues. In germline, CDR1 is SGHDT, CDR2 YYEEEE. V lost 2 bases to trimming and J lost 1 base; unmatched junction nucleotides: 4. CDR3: CASSFGGQGSYNEQFF. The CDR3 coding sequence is TGTGCCAGCAGCTTTGGGGGACAGGGATCCTACAATGAGCAGTTCTTC. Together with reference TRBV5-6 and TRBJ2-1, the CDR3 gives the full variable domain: DAGVTQSPTHLIKTRGQQVTLRCSPKSGHDTVSWYQQALGQGPQFIFQYYEEEERQRGNFPDRFSGHQFPNYSSELNVNALLLGDSALYLCASSFGGQGSYNEQFFGPGTRLTVL.

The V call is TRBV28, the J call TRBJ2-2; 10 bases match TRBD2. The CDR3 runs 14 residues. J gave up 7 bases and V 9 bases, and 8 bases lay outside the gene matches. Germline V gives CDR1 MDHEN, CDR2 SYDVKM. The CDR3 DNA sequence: TGTGCCAGTCTCGGACTAGCGGAGGGCGGGGAGCTGTTTTTT. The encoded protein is CASLGLAEGGELFF.

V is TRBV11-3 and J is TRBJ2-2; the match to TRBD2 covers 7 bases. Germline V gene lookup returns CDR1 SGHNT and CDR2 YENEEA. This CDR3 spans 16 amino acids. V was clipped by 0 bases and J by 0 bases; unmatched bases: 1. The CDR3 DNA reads TGTGCCAGCAGCTTAGAGGGAGGGTCGAACACCGGGGAGCTGTTTTTT. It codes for CASSLEGGSNTGELFF.

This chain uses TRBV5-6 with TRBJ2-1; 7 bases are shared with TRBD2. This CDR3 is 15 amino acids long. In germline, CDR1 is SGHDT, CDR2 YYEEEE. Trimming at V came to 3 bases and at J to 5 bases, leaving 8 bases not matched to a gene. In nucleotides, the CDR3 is TGTGCCAGCAGCTGGATTAGCGGGTCGAACAATGAGCAGTTCTTC. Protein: CASSWISGSNNEQFF. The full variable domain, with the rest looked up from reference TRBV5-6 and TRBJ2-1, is DAGVTQSPTHLIKTRGQQVTLRCSPKSGHDTVSWYQQALGQGPQFIFQYYEEEERQRGNFPDRFSGHQFPNYSSELNVNALLLGDSALYLCASSWISGSNNEQFFGPGTRLTVL.

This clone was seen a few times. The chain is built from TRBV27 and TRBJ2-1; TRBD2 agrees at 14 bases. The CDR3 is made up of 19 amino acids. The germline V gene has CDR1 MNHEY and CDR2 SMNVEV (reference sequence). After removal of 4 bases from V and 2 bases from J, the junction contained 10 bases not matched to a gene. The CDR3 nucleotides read TGTGCCAGCAGTTCCCGTGGACTAGCGGGGGGCAAAACCTACAATGAGCAGTTCTTC. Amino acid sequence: CASSSRGLAGGKTYNEQFF.

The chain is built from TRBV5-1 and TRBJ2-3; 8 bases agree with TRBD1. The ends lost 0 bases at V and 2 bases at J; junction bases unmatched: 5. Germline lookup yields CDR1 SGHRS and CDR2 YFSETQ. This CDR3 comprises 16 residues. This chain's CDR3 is CASSLGQGAPTDTQYF. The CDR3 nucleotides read TGCGCCAGCAGCTTGGGGCAGGGGGCCCCCACAGATACGCAGTATTTT.

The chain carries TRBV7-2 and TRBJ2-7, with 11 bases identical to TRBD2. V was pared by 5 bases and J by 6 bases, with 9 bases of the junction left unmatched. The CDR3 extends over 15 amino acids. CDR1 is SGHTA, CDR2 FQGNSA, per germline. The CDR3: CASSRGGLAVFEQYF. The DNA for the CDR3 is TGTGCCAGCAGCCGGGGGGGACTAGCGGTTTTCGAGCAGTACTTC. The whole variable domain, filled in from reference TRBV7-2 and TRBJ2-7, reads GAGVSQSPSNKVTEKGKDVELRCDPISGHTALYWYRQSLGQGLEFLIYFQGNSAPDKSGLPSDRFSAERTGGSVSTLTIQRTQQEDSAVYLCASSRGGLAVFEQYFGPGTRLTVT.

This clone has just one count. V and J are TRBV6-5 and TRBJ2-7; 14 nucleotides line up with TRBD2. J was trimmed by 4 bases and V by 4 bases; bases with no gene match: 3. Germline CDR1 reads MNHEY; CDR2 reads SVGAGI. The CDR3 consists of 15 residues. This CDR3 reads CASSWGTSGSYEQYF. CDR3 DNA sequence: TGTGCCAGCAGTTGGGGGACTAGCGGGAGTTACGAGCAGTACTTC.

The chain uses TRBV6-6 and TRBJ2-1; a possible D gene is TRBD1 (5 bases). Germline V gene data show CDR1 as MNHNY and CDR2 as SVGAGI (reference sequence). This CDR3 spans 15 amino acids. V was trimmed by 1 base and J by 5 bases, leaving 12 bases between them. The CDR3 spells CASSYFQGPDNEQFF. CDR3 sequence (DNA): TGTGCCAGCAGTTACTTCCAGGGTCCAGACAATGAGCAGTTCTTC.

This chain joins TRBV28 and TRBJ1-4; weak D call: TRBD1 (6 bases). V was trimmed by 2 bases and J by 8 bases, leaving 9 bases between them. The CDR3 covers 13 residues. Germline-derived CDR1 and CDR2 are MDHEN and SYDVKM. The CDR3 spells CASSLGQPEKLFF. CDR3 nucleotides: TGTGCCAGCAGTTTAGGACAGCCGGAAAAACTGTTTTTT.

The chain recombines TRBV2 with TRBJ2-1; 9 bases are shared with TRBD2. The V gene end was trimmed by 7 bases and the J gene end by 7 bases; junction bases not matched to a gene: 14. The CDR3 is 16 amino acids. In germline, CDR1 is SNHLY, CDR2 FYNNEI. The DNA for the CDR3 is TGTGCCAGCACTCTTCTAGCCGGGACTAGCTCGAATGAGCAGTTCTTC. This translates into CASTLLAGTSSNEQFF.

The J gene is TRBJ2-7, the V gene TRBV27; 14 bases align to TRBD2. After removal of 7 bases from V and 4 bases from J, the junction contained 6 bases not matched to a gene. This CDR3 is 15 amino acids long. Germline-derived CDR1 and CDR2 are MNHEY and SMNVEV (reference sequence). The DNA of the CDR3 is TGTGCCAGCAAGACGACTAGCGGGAGGGCTTACGAGCAGTACTTC. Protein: CASKTTSGRAYEQYF.

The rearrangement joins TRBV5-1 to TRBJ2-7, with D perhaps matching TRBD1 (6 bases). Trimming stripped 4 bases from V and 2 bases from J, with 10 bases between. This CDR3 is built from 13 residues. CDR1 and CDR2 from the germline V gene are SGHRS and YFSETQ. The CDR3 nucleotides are TGCGCCAGCAGCGTCACAGGGCCCTACGAGCAGTACTTC. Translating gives CASSVTGPYEQYF.

The CDR3 region is CASSLNPPARGGSDTQYF. The DNA for the CDR3 is TGTGCCAGCAGCTTAAATCCACCCGCACGCGGGGGGTCAGATACGCAGTATTTT. The rearrangement uses TRBV11-2 and TRBJ2-3; 8 bases map to TRBD2. J gave up 4 bases and V 2 bases, and 14 bases lay outside the gene matches. Germline-derived CDR1 and CDR2 are SGHAT and FQNNGV. CDR3 length equals 18 residues.

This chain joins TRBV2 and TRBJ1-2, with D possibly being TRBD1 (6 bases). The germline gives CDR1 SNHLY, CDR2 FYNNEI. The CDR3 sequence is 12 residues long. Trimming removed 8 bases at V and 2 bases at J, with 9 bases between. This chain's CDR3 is CASRGQNYGYTF. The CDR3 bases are TGTGCCAGCCGAGGACAGAACTATGGCTACACCTTC.

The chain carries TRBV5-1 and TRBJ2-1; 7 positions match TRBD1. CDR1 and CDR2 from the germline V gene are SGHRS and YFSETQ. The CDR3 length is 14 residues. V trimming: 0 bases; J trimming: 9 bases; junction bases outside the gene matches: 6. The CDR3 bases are TGCGCCAGCAGCTTGGAAAACAGGGGAAGTGAGCAGTTCTTC. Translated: CASSLENRGSEQFF.

This CDR3 is CASSRDSGNSPLHF. DNA for the CDR3: TGCGCCAGCAGCCGGGACAGTGGTAATTCACCCCTCCACTTT. This sequence joins TRBV10-1 and TRBJ1-6; 7 positions match TRBD1. Trimming took 6 bases from V and 6 from J; bases not matched to a gene: 5. This CDR3 comprises 14 residues. Germline loops: CDR1 WNHNN, CDR2 SYGVQD (reference sequence).

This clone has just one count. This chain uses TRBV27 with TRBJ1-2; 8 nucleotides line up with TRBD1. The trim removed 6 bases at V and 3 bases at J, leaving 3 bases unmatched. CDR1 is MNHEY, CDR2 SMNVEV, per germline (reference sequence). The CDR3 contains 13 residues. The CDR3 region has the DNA TGTGCCAGCAGCCTGGACAGGGACTATGGCTACACCTTC. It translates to CASSLDRDYGYTF.

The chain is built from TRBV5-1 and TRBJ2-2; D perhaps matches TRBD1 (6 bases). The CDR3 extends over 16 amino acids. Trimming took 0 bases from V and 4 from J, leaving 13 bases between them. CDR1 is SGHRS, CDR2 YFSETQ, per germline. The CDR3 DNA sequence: TGCGCCAGCAGCTTGGCCATTACAGGGTCCACCGGGGAGCTGTTTTTT. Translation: CASSLAITGSTGELFF.

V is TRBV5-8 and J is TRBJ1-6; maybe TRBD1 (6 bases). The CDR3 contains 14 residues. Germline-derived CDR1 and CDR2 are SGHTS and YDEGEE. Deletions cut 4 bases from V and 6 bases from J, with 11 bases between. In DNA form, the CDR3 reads TGTGCCAGCAGCCGGAGACAGGCTAATTCACCCCTCCACTTT. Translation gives CASSRRQANSPLHF.